What follows are 10 T cell receptor beta chains derived from one specimen sequenced in a study of radiotherapy plus CTLA-4 blockade in lung cancer. Sequencing was performed with immunoSEQ multiplex PCR; in TCRdb, only in-frame clones are kept and a portion is missing. The sample includes tens of thousands of clones, approximately 73% of them seen just once. The sample here was peripheral blood, taken from a patient treated with radiotherapy plus ipilimumab. Receptor source: a human donor with non-small cell lung cancer who had stable disease on radiotherapy plus ipilimumab.

The chain combines TRBV4-2 with TRBJ2-1; 9 positions agree with TRBD2. Germline V gives CDR1 LGHNA, CDR2 YNFKEQ. This CDR3 is 15 amino acids long. V trimming: 5 bases; J trimming: 7 bases; junction bases outside the gene matches: 9. CDR3 DNA: TGTGCCAGCAGCTTCATAGCGGGAGTAAAGAATGAGCAGTTCTTC. It codes for CASSFIAGVKNEQFF.

By share, this clone ranks as medium-sized. The chain is built from TRBV21-1 and TRBJ1-2; TRBD1, as called in the table, went unchecked against the DNA. TRBV21-1 is marked as a pseudogene. The CDR3 length is 16 residues. CDR3 in amino acids: CASSKRYRGRAYGYTF. The CDR3, as DNA: TGTGCCAGCAGCAAAAGGTACAGGGGGCGCGCCTATGGCTACACCTTC.

This sequence joins TRBV5-6 and TRBJ2-1; D may be TRBD2 (5 bases). The ends were cut back, 0 bases at V and 0 bases at J, with 13 bases in the middle. The CDR3 loop spans 17 amino acids. The germline V gene encodes CDR1 SGHDT and CDR2 YYEEEE. The CDR3 sequence is CASSLVGEPSSYNEQFF. The CDR3 bases are TGTGCCAGCAGCTTGGTTGGGGAGCCGAGCTCCTACAATGAGCAGTTCTTC.

This clone turned up a few times. V is TRBV7-9 and J is TRBJ2-7; D not certain. Per germline, CDR1 SEHNR and CDR2 FQNEAQ (reference sequence). This CDR3 is 14 amino acids long. Deletions cut 5 bases from V and 1 base from J, with 12 bases between. Here the CDR3 reads CASSLPLESYEQYF. CDR3 bases: TGTGCCAGCAGCCTTCCCCTAGAATCCTACGAGCAGTACTTC.

The chain links TRBV19 to TRBJ1-1, with D tentatively TRBD1 (5 bases). V lost 9 bases to trimming and J lost 4 bases, with 24 bases between them. Germline CDR1 is LNHDA and CDR2 is SQIVND (reference sequence). The length of the CDR3 is 16 residues. The CDR3 protein is CASDMGGSRGGTEAFF. DNA for the CDR3: TGTGCCAGCGATATGGGGGGATCAAGGGGCGGCACTGAAGCTTTCTTT.

The chain carries TRBV25-1 and TRBJ1-1, with 8 positions matching TRBD1. This CDR3 has 18 amino acids. J gave up 1 base and V 0 bases, and 10 bases lay outside the gene matches. Germline V CDR1 and CDR2: MGHDK, SYGVNS. This chain's CDR3 is CASSEYLAGGMRNTEAFF. The DNA for the CDR3 is TGTGCCAGCAGTGAATATCTGGCAGGGGGCATGCGGAACACTGAAGCTTTCTTT.

The rearrangement joins TRBV10-1 to TRBJ2-5, with D perhaps TRBD2 (5 bases). Trimming cost V 3 bases and J 5 bases, with 16 bases left between them. Germline V gene lookup returns CDR1 WNHNN and CDR2 SYGVQD (reference sequence). The CDR3 has 15 amino acids. The CDR3 DNA follows: TGCGCCAGCAGTGAAGGACTGGGAAGAGGGGAGACCCAGTACTTC. Amino acid sequence: CASSEGLGRGETQYF.

This clone appeared a few times. The rearrangement uses TRBV9 and TRBJ2-2, with TRBD2 as a possible D gene (6 bases). The germline CDR1 and CDR2 sequences are SGDLS and YYNGEE. The CDR3 length is 16 residues. Trimming cost V 0 bases and J 2 bases, with 11 bases left between them. In DNA form, the CDR3 reads TGTGCCAGCAGCGTAGGGACTACCGGAAACACCGGGGAGCTGTTTTTT. It codes for CASSVGTTGNTGELFF.

The chain couples TRBV11-2 to TRBJ2-1; 7 positions agree with TRBD1. The CDR3 spans 14 residues. Germline assignment: CDR1 SGHAT and CDR2 FQNNGV. J gave up 3 bases and V 5 bases, and 4 bases lay outside the gene matches. The DNA for the CDR3 is TGTGCCAGCAGCCACCGGGACAGCTACAATGAGCAGTTCTTC. This sequence encodes CASSHRDSYNEQFF.

J is TRBJ2-6 and V is TRBV6-5; the D is unclear. CDR3 size: 12 residues. In germline, CDR1 is MNHEY, CDR2 SVGAGI. The V end lost 5 bases, the J end lost 3 bases, and 2 bases lay between the germline ends. CDR3 nucleotide sequence: TGTGCCAGCAGTGGTGGGGCCAACGTCCTGACTTTC. Residues: CASSGGANVLTF.